Shown below are 18 T cell receptor beta chains from a single sample sequenced in a study of control samples from healthy donors and cancer patients (dated by TCRdb to the early 2020s). To prepare the library, the immunoSEQ multiplex PCR assay was applied. TCRdb took this table from immuneACCESS and kept in-frame rearrangements with V and J called. Such tables lack part of the clones; where checked against another copy, unresolved V genes explain under half of the gap, and the rest is unexplained. Within this sample are approximately 210,000 clones, with about 89% of them counted one time only. The top ten hold 1.5% to 2% of the sample. Sequenced: blood. Receptors originate from a man aged 30 to 39 in good health.

The rearrangement links TRBV29-1 to TRBJ2-7; 10 bases fit TRBD1. The germline V gene has CDR1 SQVTM and CDR2 ANQGSEA. This CDR3 has 12 residues. With V trimmed by 3 bases and J by 6 bases, 2 bases remained unmatched. The CDR3 reads CSVETGGGEQYF. The CDR3 DNA follows: TGCAGCGTTGAGACAGGGGGCGGCGAGCAGTACTTC.

The genes are TRBV7-9 and TRBJ1-2; D gene ambiguous. The V and J ends lost 7 bases and 6 bases respectively, with 9 bases between them. CDR1 is SEHNR and CDR2 is FQNEAQ in the germline V gene (reference sequence). CDR3 length: 11 residues. CDR3 amino acids: CASTARDGYTF. CDR3 nucleotides: TGTGCCAGCACCGCGAGGGATGGCTACACCTTC.

This chain links TRBV29-1 with TRBJ2-3; D not resolved. CDR1 is SQVTM and CDR2 is ANQGSEA in the germline V gene. V dropped 5 bases and J dropped 0 bases, with 15 bases sitting between them. This CDR3 is 15 amino acids long. The CDR3 here is CSVNGERHSTDTQYF. CDR3 sequence (DNA): TGCAGCGTTAACGGAGAGCGACACAGCACAGATACGCAGTATTTT.

The sample holds one count of this clone. V is TRBV29-1 and J is TRBJ2-3, with D uncertain. Germline loops: CDR1 SQVTM, CDR2 ANQGSEA. V shed 3 bases and J shed 2 bases, with 6 bases lying between them. This CDR3 spans 12 amino acids. The CDR3 loop is CSVEINTDTQYF. The CDR3 DNA is TGCAGCGTTGAGATAAACACAGATACGCAGTATTTT.

The V call is TRBV27, the J call TRBJ1-6; 8 bases match TRBD1. The CDR3 spans 14 residues. V gave up 3 bases and J gave up 7 bases; unmatched junction bases: 2. The germline V gene encodes CDR1 MNHEY and CDR2 SMNVEV (reference sequence). The CDR3 DNA follows: TGTGCCAGCAGTTTGGACAGGGCGAATTCACCCCTCCACTTT. It yields the protein CASSLDRANSPLHF.

The chain couples TRBV4-1 to TRBJ1-5; D gene uncertain. The CDR3 has 15 residues. Germline V CDR1 and CDR2: MGHRA, YSYEKL. The V end was cut by 1 base, the J end by 6 bases, with 13 bases between. The CDR3 sequence is CASSQGAGSVQPQHF. The DNA of the CDR3 is TGCGCCAGCAGCCAAGGGGCAGGTTCTGTTCAGCCCCAGCATTTT.

This chain links TRBV30 with TRBJ1-2, with TRBD1 as a possible D gene (5 bases). The germline V gene has CDR1 GTSNPN and CDR2 SVGIG (reference sequence). Trimming took off 8 bases at V and 3 bases at J, with 19 bases between the two ends. The CDR3 is made up of 14 amino acids. As DNA, the CDR3 is TGTGCCCTCCGGACTTCGGGGGGGGACTATGGCTACACCTTC. The encoded protein is CALRTSGGDYGYTF.

This chain joins TRBV10-3 and TRBJ1-2; no clear D. Trimming took 3 bases from V and 2 from J, leaving 4 bases between them. CDR1 is ENHRY and CDR2 is SYGVKD in the germline V gene. The CDR3 is 12 residues long. For the CDR3, the DNA is TGTGCCATCAGTGACGCCAACTATGGCTACACCTTC. This sequence encodes CAISDANYGYTF.

This clone was seen only a few times. The chain couples TRBV4-2 to TRBJ1-5; D uncertain. The CDR3 spans 14 residues. Trimming shortened V by 0 bases and J by 0 bases, and 3 bases separated the two germline ends. Germline loops: CDR1 LGHNA, CDR2 YNFKEQ. The CDR3 region is CASSQDFSNQPQHF. Written as DNA, the CDR3 is TGTGCCAGCAGCCAAGACTTTAGCAATCAGCCCCAGCATTTT.

The chain links TRBV10-3 to TRBJ2-2; D is possibly TRBD2 (5 bases). V was shortened by 5 bases and J by 3 bases, with 13 bases between the two germline ends. Germline V gene lookup returns CDR1 ENHRY and CDR2 SYGVKD. The CDR3 has 15 amino acids. In DNA, the CDR3 is TGTGCCATCAGTTCGGCCGAGCGGCACACCGGGGAGCTGTTTTTT. This sequence encodes CAISSAERHTGELFF.

This chain uses TRBV18 with TRBJ1-1; D is uncertain. Germline CDR1 and CDR2: KGHSH and LQKENI. The CDR3 is 15 residues long. V shed 2 bases and J shed 3 bases, with 13 bases lying between them. CDR3 coding DNA: TGTGCCAGCTCACCATCACTTCCAGGCGACACTGAAGCTTTCTTT. Protein: CASSPSLPGDTEAFF.

The chain combines TRBV6-5 with TRBJ1-1; D might be TRBD1 (6 bases). The CDR3 is made up of 14 amino acids. V was pared by 5 bases and J by 6 bases, with 16 bases between. Per the germline V gene, CDR1 is MNHEY and CDR2 is SVGAGI. The CDR3 DNA reads TGTGCCAGCAGTCCAACAGGGAGGCGGCCTGAAGCTTTCTTT. It is translated as CASSPTGRRPEAFF.

The chain recombines TRBV7-9 with TRBJ2-3; possibly TRBD1 or TRBD2 for D (5 bases each). Germline V gene data show CDR1 as SEHNR and CDR2 as FQNEAQ (reference sequence). This CDR3 has 16 amino acids. V was pared by 5 bases and J by 3 bases, with 18 bases between. CDR3 sequence (DNA): TGTGCCAGCAGCCATAGGACTGCCGAGGGGACAGATACGCAGTATTTT. This codes for CASSHRTAEGTDTQYF. Combining the CDR3 with reference TRBV7-9 and TRBJ2-3 gives the whole variable domain DTGVSQNPRHKITKRGQNVTFRCDPISEHNRLYWYRQTLGQGPEFLTYFQNEAQLEKSRLLSDRFSAERPKGSFSTLEIQRTEQGDSAMYLCASSHRTAEGTDTQYFGPGTRLTVL.

The chain combines TRBV5-1 with TRBJ2-6; possibly TRBD1 for D (5 bases). V was shortened by 4 bases and J by 4 bases, with 12 bases between the two germline ends. The CDR3 has 15 residues. Germline V gene data show CDR1 as SGHRS and CDR2 as YFSETQ. CDR3 sequence (DNA): TGCGCCAGCAGCCCAGGGAATGCAGGGGCCAACGTCCTGACTTTC. It is translated as CASSPGNAGANVLTF.

This chain connects TRBV25-1 to TRBJ1-3; possible D gene TRBD1, 5 bases. V was shortened by 0 bases and J by 1 base, with 13 bases between the two germline ends. The CDR3 contains 17 residues. Per germline, CDR1 MGHDK and CDR2 SYGVNS. The CDR3 is CASSEYLGPQSGNTIYF. The CDR3 DNA is TGTGCCAGCAGTGAATATTTGGGACCACAATCTGGAAACACCATATATTTT.

V is TRBV30 and J is TRBJ2-1, with D unclear. V lost 1 base and J lost 5, with 12 bases in between. The CDR3 is 14 amino acids. Germline V gene sequence: CDR1 GTSNPN, CDR2 SVGIG (reference sequence). The chain's CDR3 is CAWSGGIVNNEQFF. CDR3 DNA: TGTGCCTGGAGTGGGGGTATCGTAAACAATGAGCAGTTCTTC. The full variable domain, completed using reference TRBV30 and TRBJ2-1, is SQTIHQWPATLVQPVGSPLSLECTVEGTSNPNLYWYRQAAGRGLQLLFYSVGIGQISSEVPQNLSASRPQDRQFILSSKKLLLSDSGFYLCAWSGGIVNNEQFFGPGTRLTVL.

Only a few counts were recorded for this clone. The V call is TRBV11-1, the J call TRBJ2-7; the D gene could be TRBD1 or TRBD2 (5 bases each). Deletions cut 3 bases from V and 6 bases from J, with 15 bases between. CDR1 is SGHAT and CDR2 is FQDESV in the germline V gene (reference sequence). The CDR3 consists of 14 residues. The CDR3 sequence is CASSFAGTPGEQYF. CDR3 DNA: TGTGCCAGCAGCTTCGCCGGGACCCCAGGCGAGCAGTACTTC.

The genes are TRBV23-1 and TRBJ2-3; 10 bases are a match to TRBD1. TRBV23-1 is classed as an ORF, of uncertain function. This CDR3 comprises 15 residues. V was pared by 2 bases and J by 2 bases, with 1 base of the junction left unmatched. CDR3 loop: CASSQGTGDTDTQYF. DNA for the CDR3: TGCGCCAGCAGTCAAGGGACAGGGGACACAGATACGCAGTATTTT.